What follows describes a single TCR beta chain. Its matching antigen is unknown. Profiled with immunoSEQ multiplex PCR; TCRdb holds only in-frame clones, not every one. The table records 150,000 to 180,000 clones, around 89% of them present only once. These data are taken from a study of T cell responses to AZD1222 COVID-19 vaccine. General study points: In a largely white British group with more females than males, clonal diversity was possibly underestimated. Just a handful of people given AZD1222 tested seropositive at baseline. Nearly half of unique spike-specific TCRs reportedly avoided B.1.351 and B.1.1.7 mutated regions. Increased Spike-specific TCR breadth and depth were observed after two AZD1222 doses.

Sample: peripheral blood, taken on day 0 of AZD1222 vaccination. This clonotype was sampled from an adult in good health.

The CDR3, as DNA: TGTGCCGGCCGCGCCACAGGGGAAAGTACCGGGGAGCTGTTTTTT. It translates to CAGRATGESTGELFF. The chain links TRBV10-3 to TRBJ2-2, with 7 nucleotides matching TRBD1. Trimming removed 11 bases from V and 5 bases from J; junction bases left unmatched: 14. The CDR3 length is 15 residues. Germline values: CDR1 ENHRY, CDR2 SYGVKD.